This T cell receptor (beta chain) comes out of a study of CD8 T cells in ankylosing spondylitis. Study-level results: Researchers report that disease-linked clones proved CD8+ and relatively rare in peripheral blood. Typical of ankylosing spondylitis blood, it appeared, was a TCR beta motif of eight highly homologous variants. Significant enrichment of disease-linked clones was reported in matched ankylosing spondylitis synovial fluid. Some motif variants had been reported before (in reactive arthritis synovial fluid and blood).

This CDR3 contains 14 residues. V was pared by 0 bases and J by 3 bases, with 8 bases between. Germline V gives CDR1 LGHDT, CDR2 YNNKEL (reference sequence). 5'-RACE, quantitative and with molecular barcodes, yielded the TCR beta libraries. TCRdb re-called the 5' RACE reads through MiXCR, storing one row per CDR3 protein. The table records about 540,000 distinct CDR3 sequences, roughly an eighth of them present only once. This clonotype has only a few counts. Its target is unknown. The sample consisted of blood, either unsorted or a sorted T cell fraction (not recorded which). The receptor was isolated from a male donor with ankylosing spondylitis. This chain joins TRBV3-1 and TRBJ1-1, with D tentatively TRBD1 (5 bases). This CDR3 is CASSQERGYTEAFF. Written as DNA, the CDR3 is TGTGCCAGCAGCCAAGAGCGGGGGTACACTGAAGCTTTCTTT. The variable domain in full, completed from reference TRBV3-1 and TRBJ1-1, reads DTAVSQTPKYLVTQMGNDKSIKCEQNLGHDTMYWYKQDSKKFLKIMFSYNNKELIINETVPNRFSPKSPDKAHLNLHINSLELGDSAVYFCASSQERGYTEAFFGQGTRLTVV.